This T cell receptor (beta chain) was found in a study of T cell responses to AZD1222 COVID-19 vaccine. General study findings and limits: Females made up more of the donors, who were largely white British, and clonal diversity may have come out too low. Targeting of unmutated variant regions was reportedly seen in nearly half of spike-specific TCRs.

Trimming shortened V by 4 bases and J by 6 bases, and 10 bases separated the two germline ends. CDR3 length: 13 amino acids. CDR1 is SGHRS and CDR2 is YFSETQ in the germline V gene. Pooled samples include second doses given at about 4 or 12 weeks. Assay used: immunoSEQ multiplex PCR; TCRdb lists only in-frame clones, some missing. The table shows about 130,000 clones, with about nine tenths occurring only once. Comments on this clone: Its target is unknown.

V and J are TRBV5-1 and TRBJ2-2; no definite D call. This TCR derives from an adult who received the AZD1222 COVID-19 vaccine. This specimen consisted of peripheral blood, obtained 28 days after the second AZD1222 dose. CDR3 DNA sequence: TGCGCCAGCAGCGTAGCTGGTGCCGGGGAGCTGTTTTTT. As protein: CASSVAGAGELFF.